The 14 T cell receptor beta chains listed next were all sequenced from one sample in a study of control samples from healthy donors and cancer patients. Using immunoSEQ multiplex PCR, the repertoire was profiled, and TCRdb retains in-frame clones only, with some absent. This sample carries about 170,000 clones, roughly 90% of them seen once, and the ten largest clones take around 13%. Sample: blood. These receptors all come from a man aged 25 to 40 in good health.

The chain couples TRBV5-1 to TRBJ1-3, with a weak D call TRBD1 (5 bases). Trimming shortened V by 0 bases and J by 0 bases, and 13 bases separated the two germline ends. The CDR3 runs 17 residues. CDR1 is SGHRS, CDR2 YFSETQ, per germline. In DNA, the CDR3 is TGCGCCAGCAGCTTGGGCCGGGGCGGAAACTCTGGAAACACCATATATTTT. Its translation is CASSLGRGGNSGNTIYF.

This CDR3 is CASTPGTVGKPQHF. CDR3 coding DNA: TGTGCCAGTACCCCGGGCACGGTGGGGAAGCCCCAGCATTTT. The chain recombines TRBV19 with TRBJ1-5; D is unresolved. This CDR3 has 14 amino acids. V dropped 7 bases and J dropped 8 bases, with 18 bases sitting between them. Germline V CDR1 and CDR2: LNHDA, SQIVND (reference sequence).

V usage is TRBV7-9 and J usage is TRBJ2-3; 7 bases align to TRBD1. V lost 5 bases to trimming and J lost 2 bases; unmatched junction nucleotides: 7. The CDR3 sequence is 15 residues long. From germline, CDR1 is SEHNR and CDR2 FQNEAQ (reference sequence). The CDR3: CASSPTGLDTDTQYF. The CDR3 coding sequence is TGTGCCAGCAGCCCGACAGGGCTGGACACAGATACGCAGTATTTT.

The CDR3 here is CASSTIPGAYEQYF. For the CDR3, the DNA is TGTGCCAGCAGCACTATTCCGGGGGCGTACGAGCAGTACTTC. The chain combines TRBV7-8 with TRBJ2-7; D tentatively fits TRBD1 or TRBD2 (6 bases each). This CDR3 contains 14 residues. CDR1 is SGHVS, CDR2 FQNEAQ, per germline. The V gene lost 5 bases and the J gene lost 4 bases, with 15 bases spanning the gap.

This clone came up many times. The chain carries TRBV25-1 and TRBJ2-7; 9 positions agree with TRBD1. The CDR3 spans 16 residues. Germline-derived CDR1 and CDR2 are MGHDK and SYGVNS. V trimming: 3 bases; J trimming: 2 bases; junction bases outside the gene matches: 8. CDR3 DNA sequence: TGTGCCAGCAGTGATCCCTCAGGGACAGGGACCTACGAGCAGTACTTC. Its protein product is CASSDPSGTGTYEQYF.

This chain connects TRBV6-6 to TRBJ2-1; D is perhaps TRBD2 (6 bases). Germline values: CDR1 MNHNY, CDR2 SVGAGI (reference sequence). V was clipped by 6 bases and J by 5 bases, with 17 bases between them. CDR3 length: 15 amino acids. CDR3 DNA: TGTGCCAGCAGCTTCCCAGGGACTCTCCACAATGAGCAGTTCTTC. This translates into CASSFPGTLHNEQFF.

The chain is built from TRBV5-8 and TRBJ2-1; no clear D. The germline V and J ends were trimmed by 7 bases and 0 bases, with 8 bases remaining between them. Germline V gene lookup returns CDR1 SGHTS and CDR2 YDEGEE. CDR3 length equals 13 residues. CDR3 sequence reads: CASGWSSYNEQFF. The CDR3 DNA is TGTGCCAGCGGCTGGAGCTCCTACAATGAGCAGTTCTTC.

The CDR3 DNA reads as TGTGCCAGCAGCTTTCTCCCAGCGGGGGGACGGGAGACCCAGTACTTC. Amino acid sequence: CASSFLPAGGRETQYF. The chain couples TRBV5-8 to TRBJ2-5; 9 bases map to TRBD2. Per the germline V gene, CDR1 is SGHTS and CDR2 is YDEGEE. V gave up 2 bases and J gave up 5 bases; unmatched junction bases: 10. The CDR3 runs to 16 residues.

This chain connects TRBV7-3 to TRBJ1-1, with D perhaps matching TRBD1 (6 bases). The V end lost 5 bases, the J end lost 1 base, and 14 bases lay between the germline ends. The CDR3 has 15 residues. Looked up from germline, CDR1 is SGHTA and CDR2 is FQGTGA. The CDR3 DNA reads as TGTGCCAGCAGCAAAGGGGGGTGGCAGAACACTGAAGCTTTCTTT. This codes for CASSKGGWQNTEAFF.

The chain recombines TRBV10-3 with TRBJ1-2; no clear D gene. CDR1 and CDR2 from the germline V gene are ENHRY and SYGVKD. This CDR3 region has 13 residues. With 3 bases removed from V and 13 bases from J, the gap between germline ends came to 18 bases. CDR3 sequence (DNA): TGTGCCATCAGTGAAAGACCTGAGGCTCCCTCCACCTTC. The encoded protein is CAISERPEAPSTF.

CDR3 in amino acids: CASSLVEGAVSGYTF. The DNA for the CDR3 is TGTGCCAGCAGCTTAGTGGAGGGGGCGGTGAGTGGCTACACCTTC. The V and J genes are TRBV11-2 and TRBJ1-2, with TRBD1 matching over 7 bases. Germline V gene sequence: CDR1 SGHAT, CDR2 FQNNGV. V lost 1 base, J lost 7 bases, and 9 bases stayed unmatched. CDR3 length: 15 amino acids.

The CDR3 reads CASSQDDYVKSNEQFF. The CDR3 DNA reads TGCGCCAGCAGCCAAGATGACTACGTAAAGTCCAATGAGCAGTTCTTC. The gene calls are TRBV4-1 and TRBJ2-1; possibly TRBD2 for D (5 bases). The CDR3 is made up of 16 amino acids. CDR1 and CDR2 from the germline V gene are MGHRA and YSYEKL. Between the trimmed V and J ends, which lost 0 bases and 6 bases, there was a span of 15 bases.

The V gene is TRBV5-5, the J gene TRBJ1-4; 7 nucleotides match TRBD1. The germline V gene encodes CDR1 SGHKS and CDR2 YYEKEE (reference sequence). CDR3 size: 14 residues. After removal of 4 bases from V and 7 bases from J, the junction contained 7 bases not matched to a gene. DNA for the CDR3: TGTGCCAGCAGCATGGGACAGAGACGTGAAAAACTGTTTTTT. Translated, it gives CASSMGQRREKLFF. Complete variable domain (other parts from reference TRBV5-5 and TRBJ1-4): DAGVTQSPTHLIKTRGQQVTLRCSPISGHKSVSWYQQVLGQGPQFIFQYYEKEERGRGNFPDRFSARQFPNYSSELNVNALLLGDSALYLCASSMGQRREKLFFGSGTQLSVL.

This rearrangement joins TRBV4-1 to TRBJ1-4; D is undetermined. Germline V gene lookup returns CDR1 MGHRA and CDR2 YSYEKL. The V gene lost 4 bases and the J gene lost 4 bases, with 13 bases spanning the gap. The CDR3 spans 15 residues. DNA of the CDR3: TGCGCCAGCAGCCCCCCCGATAGATATAATGAAAAACTGTTTTTT. Protein: CASSPPDRYNEKLFF.